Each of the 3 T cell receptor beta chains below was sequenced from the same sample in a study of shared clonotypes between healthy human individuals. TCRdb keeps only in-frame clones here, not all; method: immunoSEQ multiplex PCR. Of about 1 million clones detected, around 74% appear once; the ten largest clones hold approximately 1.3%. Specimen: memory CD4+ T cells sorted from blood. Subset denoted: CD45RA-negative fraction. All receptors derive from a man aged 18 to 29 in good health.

The chain's CDR3 is CASRGDRVGSQPQHF. CDR3 nucleotide sequence: TGTGCCAGCAGGGGAGACAGGGTAGGGAGTCAGCCCCAGCATTTT. V usage is TRBV2 and J usage is TRBJ1-5; 7 nucleotides align to TRBD1. J gave up 6 bases and V 6 bases, and 11 bases lay outside the gene matches. The CDR3 totals 15 residues. Per the germline V gene, CDR1 is SNHLY and CDR2 is FYNNEI.

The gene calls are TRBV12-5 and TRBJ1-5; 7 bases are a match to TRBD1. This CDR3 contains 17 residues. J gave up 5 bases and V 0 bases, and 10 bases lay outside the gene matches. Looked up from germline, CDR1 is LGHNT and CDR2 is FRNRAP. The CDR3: CASGLVLSRQGHQPQHF. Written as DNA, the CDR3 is TGTGCTAGTGGTTTGGTACTATCACGACAGGGCCATCAGCCCCAGCATTTT.

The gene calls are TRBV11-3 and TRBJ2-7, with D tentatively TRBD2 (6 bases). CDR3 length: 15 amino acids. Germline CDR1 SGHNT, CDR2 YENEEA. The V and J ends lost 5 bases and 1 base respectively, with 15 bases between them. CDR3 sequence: CASSPLGGKSYEQYF. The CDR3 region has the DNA TGTGCCAGCAGCCCTCTGGGCGGGAAGTCCTACGAGCAGTACTTC.